The 6 T cell receptor beta chains below were found in one sample sequenced in a study of cytotoxic CD8 clonotypes in ibrutinib-treated CLL. Sequencing used immunoSEQ multiplex PCR; TCRdb keeps in-frame clones, though not all of them. The sample has 68,000 or so clones, approximately 70% seen once; the top ten hold 5.7%. This sample comprised PBMCs, obtained after 12 months of ibrutinib treatment. These receptors all stem from a human donor with chronic lymphocytic leukemia.

The chain couples TRBV10-1 to TRBJ1-2; 7 bases are a match to TRBD1. Germline V gene lookup returns CDR1 WNHNN and CDR2 SYGVQD (reference sequence). The J segment lost 4 bases and the V segment lost 7 bases, leaving 6 bases of the junction unmatched. The CDR3 extends over 13 amino acids. CDR3 sequence reads: CASNQTGPYGYTF. The CDR3 coding sequence is TGCGCCAGCAATCAGACAGGGCCCTATGGCTACACCTTC.

J is TRBJ2-7 and V is TRBV10-3; unclear D gene. Looked up from germline, CDR1 is ENHRY and CDR2 is SYGVKD. Trimming pared 8 bases from V and 0 bases from J, leaving 11 bases between. The CDR3 runs to 13 residues. The CDR3 protein is CAIAQAPSYEQYF. DNA of the CDR3: TGTGCCATCGCCCAGGCGCCCTCCTACGAGCAGTACTTC.

The V gene is TRBV12-5, the J gene TRBJ2-5; TRBD2 matches 14 bases. CDR1 is LGHNT and CDR2 is FRNRAP in the germline V gene. The CDR3 is 20 amino acids. J was trimmed by 3 bases and V by 2 bases; bases with no gene match: 14. CDR3 sequence reads: CASGLITGTSGGTLKETQYF. CDR3 DNA sequence: TGTGCTAGTGGTTTGATAACCGGGACTAGCGGGGGAACCTTAAAAGAGACCCAGTACTTC.

The V and J genes are TRBV14 and TRBJ2-5; TRBD1 aligns across 8 bases. Per the germline V gene, CDR1 is SGHDN and CDR2 is FVKESK. The V gene end was trimmed by 4 bases and the J gene end by 5 bases; junction bases not matched to a gene: 15. The CDR3 is 17 residues long. The CDR3 sequence is CASSLLSGAGGAETQYF. The CDR3 DNA reads TGTGCCAGCAGCCTCCTAAGTGGGGCAGGGGGCGCGGAGACCCAGTACTTC. Complete variable domain (other parts from reference TRBV14 and TRBJ2-5): EAGVTQFPSHSVIEKGQTVTLRCDPISGHDNLYWYRRVMGKEIKFLLHFVKESKQDESGMPNNRFLAERTGGTYSTLKVQPAELEDSGVYFCASSLLSGAGGAETQYFGPGTRLLVL.

This clone has more than one count but fewer than ten. The chain has TRBV7-2 and TRBJ2-7; 8 nucleotides align to TRBD1. Germline CDR1 reads SGHTA; CDR2 reads FQGNSA. The CDR3 loop spans 14 amino acids. Germline trimming cut 5 bases from V and 2 bases from J; bases unmatched to any gene: 5. CDR3 in DNA: TGTGCCAGCAGCCGGGACAGGAAAGCCTACGAGCAGTACTTC. This sequence encodes CASSRDRKAYEQYF.

The gene calls are TRBV19 and TRBJ1-1; D possibly corresponds to TRBD1 (5 bases). Germline loops: CDR1 LNHDA, CDR2 SQIVND (reference sequence). Deletions cut 5 bases from V and 1 base from J, with 14 bases between. This CDR3 has 15 residues. CDR3 protein: CASSPGGRQNTEAFF. The CDR3 DNA sequence: TGTGCCAGTAGTCCCGGGGGACGGCAGAACACTGAAGCTTTCTTT.